These 12 T cell receptor beta chains came from one sample sequenced in a study of T-cell memory formation after mild COVID-19. TCRdb re-derived calls from the 5' RACE reads in MiXCR, one entry per CDR3 protein. The table has over 300,000 distinct CDR3 sequences, 20% to 25% seen once; the top ten hold around 20%. Material for sequencing was PBMCs or a T cell subset sorted from them (not recorded which). The origin of the receptors is a man in his late teens or twenties who had mild COVID-19 (a few samples of this study predate the infection). Cell type and time point are not known.

V gene TRBV13 combines with J gene TRBJ1-2; TRBD1 is a possible D gene (6 bases). The CDR3 sequence is 15 residues long. Trimming shortened V by 4 bases and J by 4 bases, and 16 bases separated the two germline ends. Germline CDR1 PRHDT, CDR2 FYEKMQ (reference sequence). The CDR3 DNA sequence: TGTGCCAGCAGCTCCTCAGGGGAGGGTGGCTATGGCTACACCTTC. Amino acids: CASSSSGEGGYGYTF. The full variable domain, completed using reference TRBV13 and TRBJ1-2, is AAGVIQSPRHLIKEKRETATLKCYPIPRHDTVYWYQQGPGQDPQFLISFYEKMQSDKGSIPDRFSAQQFSDYHSELNMSSLELGDSALYFCASSSSGEGGYGYTFGSGTRLTVV.

In its sample, this clonotype was seen many times. The gene calls are TRBV24-1 and TRBJ2-2; tentative D call: TRBD1 (6 bases). CDR3 length: 13 amino acids. Trimming removed 12 bases at V and 3 bases at J, with 13 bases between. Germline CDR1 reads KGHDR; CDR2 reads SFDVKD. The CDR3 loop reads CAAGRTDTGELFF. Here the CDR3 DNA reads TGTGCCGCTGGGCGGACAGACACCGGGGAGCTGTTTTTT.

This rearrangement joins TRBV15 to TRBJ2-5, with D unresolved. Germline CDR1 is LNHNV and CDR2 is YYDKDF (reference sequence). The CDR3 totals 17 residues. Trimming took off 3 bases at V and 5 bases at J, with 22 bases between the two ends. Here the CDR3 reads CATSRLPPNVDGETQYF. CDR3 sequence (DNA): TGTGCCACCAGCAGGCTCCCGCCGAATGTGGACGGGGAGACCCAGTACTTC.

This clonotype was detected only a few times. The chain is built from TRBV4-3 and TRBJ2-5; TRBD1 matches 7 bases. Germline V gives CDR1 LGHNA, CDR2 YSLEER. The V segment lost 2 bases and the J segment 4 bases; nucleotides outside the gene matches: 1. The CDR3 runs to 13 residues. The CDR3 loop reads CASSQTGAETQYF. The CDR3, as DNA: TGCGCCAGCAGCCAAACAGGGGCAGAGACCCAGTACTTC.

The chain couples TRBV5-5 to TRBJ2-2; tentative D call: TRBD1 (6 bases). This CDR3 is 15 amino acids long. CDR1 is SGHKS and CDR2 is YYEKEE in the germline V gene (reference sequence). Trimming took 2 bases from V and 5 from J, leaving 13 bases between them. The CDR3: CASSFEITGTGELFF. CDR3 in DNA: TGTGCCAGCAGCTTCGAGATTACAGGGACCGGGGAGCTGTTTTTT.

The V gene is TRBV5-5, the J gene TRBJ1-6; 7 bases are a match to TRBD1. The CDR3 covers 17 residues. Germline V gene lookup returns CDR1 SGHKS and CDR2 YYEKEE (reference sequence). Germline trimming cut 3 bases from V and 5 bases from J; bases unmatched to any gene: 11. In DNA form, the CDR3 reads TGTGCCAGCAGCTCCAGGCCAGGGGGAGGAAATAATTCACCCCTCCACTTT. Its protein is CASSSRPGGGNNSPLHF.

The genes are TRBV6-1 and TRBJ2-2, with D perhaps matching TRBD1 or TRBD2 (5 bases each). The CDR3 is 15 residues long. V gave up 4 bases and J gave up 5 bases, with 14 bases separating them. CDR1 and CDR2 (germline): MNHNS, SASEGT. The CDR3 spells CASSGGPHRTGELFF. The CDR3 nucleotides read TGTGCCAGCAGTGGGGGACCCCATCGTACCGGGGAGCTGTTTTTT.

This clonotype has a handful of counts. The chain combines TRBV7-3 with TRBJ2-1; 9 positions agree with TRBD2. The CDR3 sequence is 15 residues long. J gave up 4 bases and V 5 bases, and 6 bases lay outside the gene matches. Germline CDR1 is SGHTA and CDR2 is FQGTGA. CDR3 loop: CASSPETSGYNEQFF. The CDR3 nucleotides are TGTGCCAGCAGCCCTGAGACTAGCGGATACAATGAGCAGTTCTTC.

This clonotype was detected a few times. The chain recombines TRBV10-1 with TRBJ2-7, with 9 bases lining up with TRBD1. Germline trimming cut 3 bases from V and 0 bases from J; bases unmatched to any gene: 0. The CDR3 consists of 14 residues. CDR1 is WNHNN, CDR2 SYGVQD, per germline (reference sequence). The CDR3 loop reads CASSEQGASYEQYF. In DNA form, the CDR3 reads TGCGCCAGCAGTGAACAGGGGGCCTCCTACGAGCAGTACTTC.

The chain carries TRBV24-1 and TRBJ2-1, with unresolved D. The V gene lost 6 bases and the J gene lost 5 bases, with 16 bases spanning the gap. The germline CDR1 and CDR2 sequences are KGHDR and SFDVKD. The length of the CDR3 is 15 residues. As DNA, the CDR3 is TGTGCCACCAGTCGGGCAGATCAGGATCACAATGAGCAGTTCTTC. Protein product: CATSRADQDHNEQFF.

The rearrangement joins TRBV6-6 to TRBJ2-5; 8 bases are a match to TRBD2. The CDR3 totals 16 residues. J was trimmed by 0 bases and V by 2 bases; bases with no gene match: 5. Germline CDR1 is MNHNY and CDR2 is SVGAGI (reference sequence). CDR3 sequence reads: CASSYLASGYQETQYF. The CDR3 nucleotides are TGTGCCAGCAGTTACCTCGCTAGCGGGTACCAAGAGACCCAGTACTTC.

Ten or more counts support this clonotype. The V gene is TRBV27, the J gene TRBJ2-3; TRBD2 might be the D (6 bases). Germline CDR1 is MNHEY and CDR2 is SMNVEV (reference sequence). This CDR3 comprises 15 residues. Trimming pared 6 bases from V and 3 bases from J, leaving 16 bases between. DNA of the CDR3: TGTGCCAGCAGCAGCCGGGAGACGTTGACAGATACGCAGTATTTT. This gives the protein CASSSRETLTDTQYF.